Described below is a single TCR beta chain sequence and its context. Its antigen remains unknown. This record comes from a study of blood T cells in healthy people across ages. A J-beta primer mix and a sample-barcoded 5' primer were used in a second PCR of roughly 6 to 11 cycles. TCRdb used MiXCR to reprocess the 5' RACE reads, holding one entry per CDR3 protein. The table shows about 2 million distinct CDR3 sequences, with just under 50% occurring only once. Study outcomes and limitations: Long-lived donors carried more naive CD4+ cells and greater diversity than aged donors. Per million T cells, TCR beta diversity dropped roughly linearly as age increased. PBMCs that were unsorted prevented a conclusive naive versus antigen-experienced comparison.

Source material: blood. This sequence originates from a woman aged 40 to 50 in good health.

This chain's CDR3 is CASSPTGIWGYTF. The DNA for the CDR3 is TGTGCCAGCAGCCCCACAGGGATTTGGGGCTACACCTTC. The V gene is TRBV7-2, the J gene TRBJ1-2; maybe TRBD1 (6 bases). Trimming took 5 bases from V and 8 from J, leaving 15 bases between them. In germline, CDR1 is SGHTA, CDR2 FQGNSA. The CDR3 runs 13 residues.